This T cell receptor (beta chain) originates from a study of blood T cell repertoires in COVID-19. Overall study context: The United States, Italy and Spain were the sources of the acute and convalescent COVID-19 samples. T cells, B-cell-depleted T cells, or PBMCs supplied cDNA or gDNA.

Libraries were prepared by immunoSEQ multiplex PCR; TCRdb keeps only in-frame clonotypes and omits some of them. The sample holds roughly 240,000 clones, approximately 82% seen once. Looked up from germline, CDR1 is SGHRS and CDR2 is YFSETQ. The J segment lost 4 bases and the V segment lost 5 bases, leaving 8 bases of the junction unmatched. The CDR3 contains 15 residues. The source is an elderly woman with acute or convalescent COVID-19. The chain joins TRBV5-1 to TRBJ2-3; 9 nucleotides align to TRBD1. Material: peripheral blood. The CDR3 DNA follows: TGCGCCAGCAGGGGTGGGGGGACAGGGCCAGATACGCAGTATTTT. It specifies CASRGGGTGPDTQYF.